This T cell receptor beta chain was sequenced during a study of cytotoxic CD8 clonotypes in ibrutinib-treated CLL. Concerning this clone: Antigen: not known.

Measured with immunoSEQ multiplex PCR; TCRdb has only the in-frame clones, and not every one. The repertoire includes about 150,000 clones, about three quarters of them detected once, and 5.1% sits in the top ten. The CDR3 loop spans 15 amino acids. The germline gives CDR1 LGHNA, CDR2 YSLEER. V lost 1 base, J lost 2 bases, and 11 bases lay in between. Study results and caveats: Baseline clonality, higher than in age-matched healthy donors, tracked circulating CD8+ T-cell counts.

This clonotype was sampled from a human donor with chronic lymphocytic leukemia. The chain has TRBV4-3 and TRBJ2-5; TRBD1 or TRBD2 may be the D gene (5 bases each). Source: PBMCs, taken after 24 months of ibrutinib treatment. CDR3 DNA: TGCGCCAGCAGCCAAGGAAGGGGACCACAAGAGACCCAGTACTTC. This translates into CASSQGRGPQETQYF.